The clone carrying this TCR beta chain was observed a handful of times. Time point in this sample: healthy volunteer bleed at 6 weeks. Before extraction, the whole blood was not fractionated, and total RNA was taken from it. The ends lost 1 base at V and 6 bases at J; junction bases unmatched: 11. Germline lookup yields CDR1 DFQATT and CDR2 SNEGSKA (reference sequence). The CDR3 contains 16 residues. The sample is drawn from a study of human T cells and chemical hapten exposure. Within the library, unique molecular identifiers were attached to each individual cDNA molecule. TCRdb ran MiXCR on the RACE reads and lists one entry per CDR3 protein. Of 60,000 to 80,000 distinct CDR3 sequences listed, approximately 6.2% are singletons.

J is TRBJ1-4 and V is TRBV20-1, with TRBD1 matching over 7 bases. The TCR sequence derives from a female donor in good health. Some clones in this sample may be carry-over from other donors' samples. The specimen was whole blood. This chain's CDR3 is CSARGWEGQRHEKLFF. The DNA of the CDR3 is TGCAGTGCTAGAGGATGGGAGGGACAGCGTCATGAAAAACTGTTTTTT.